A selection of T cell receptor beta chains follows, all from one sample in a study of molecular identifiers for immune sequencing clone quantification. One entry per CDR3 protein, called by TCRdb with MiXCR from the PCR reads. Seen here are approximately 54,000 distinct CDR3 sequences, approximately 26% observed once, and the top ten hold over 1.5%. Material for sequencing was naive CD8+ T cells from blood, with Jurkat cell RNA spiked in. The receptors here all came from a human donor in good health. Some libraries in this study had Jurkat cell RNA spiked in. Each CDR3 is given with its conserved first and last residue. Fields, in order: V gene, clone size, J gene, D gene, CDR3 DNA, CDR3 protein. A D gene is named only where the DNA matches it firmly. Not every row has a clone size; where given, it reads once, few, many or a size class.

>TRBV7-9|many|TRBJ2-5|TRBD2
TGTGCCAGCAGCGCCTCAGCGGGGCAAGAGACCCAGTACTTC
CASSASAGQETQYF
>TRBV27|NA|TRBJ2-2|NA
TGTGCCAGCAGTGGGGGGGGCGGCGGGAACACCGGGGAGCTGTTTTTT
CASSGGGGGNTGELFF
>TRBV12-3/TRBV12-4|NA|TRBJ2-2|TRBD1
TGTGCCACCGACACAGGGGTCACCGGGGAGCTGTTTTTT
CATDTGVTGELFF
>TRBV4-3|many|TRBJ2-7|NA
TGCGCCAGCAGCCAAGACGAACAGGGAGTTGGCTACGAGCAGTACTTC
CASSQDEQGVGYEQYF
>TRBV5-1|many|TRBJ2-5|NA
TGCGCCAGCAGTTCGTGGGGGCACGGAGAGACCCAGTACTTC
CASSSWGHGETQYF
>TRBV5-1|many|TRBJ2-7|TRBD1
TGCGCCAGCAGCCCGGGACAGACCTACGAGCAGTACTTC
CASSPGQTYEQYF
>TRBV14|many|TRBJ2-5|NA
TGTGCCAGCAGCCAATCGGGAGATTGGCAAGAGACCCAGTACTTC
CASSQSGDWQETQYF
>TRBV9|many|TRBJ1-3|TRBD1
TGTGCCAGCAGCCCCCAGGGGGTTTCAGGAAACACCATATATTTT
CASSPQGVSGNTIYF
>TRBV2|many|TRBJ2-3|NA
TGTGCCAGCAGCGATGCCAACTCGGATACGCAGTATTTT
CASSDANSDTQYF
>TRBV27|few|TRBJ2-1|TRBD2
TGTGCCAGCAGTTCACCTAGCGGGGGCTCCTACAATGAGCAGTTCTTC
CASSSPSGGSYNEQFF
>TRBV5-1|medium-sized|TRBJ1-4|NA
TGCGCCAGCAGCTTGACCCCCGAGACGGATTTTAATGAAAAACTGTTTTTT
CASSLTPETDFNEKLFF
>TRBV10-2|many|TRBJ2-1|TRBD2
TGCGCCAGCAGTGATCGAGCGGGGGGGCCGGCGGTCAATGAGCAGTTCTTC
CASSDRAGGPAVNEQFF
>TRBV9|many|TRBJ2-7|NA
TGTGCCAGCAGCGTGGGGACTGCTTCCTACGAGCAGTACTTC
CASSVGTASYEQYF
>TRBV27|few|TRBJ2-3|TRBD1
TGTGCCAGCAGTTTACAAGACAGGGGGGTATCAGATACGCAGTATTTT
CASSLQDRGVSDTQYF
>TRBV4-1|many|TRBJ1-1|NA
TGCGCCAGCAGCCAAACCGGGGGGGCCAACACTGAAGCTTTCTTT
CASSQTGGANTEAFF
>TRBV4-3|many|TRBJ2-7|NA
TGCGCCAGCAGCCAAGATCAGGGCTACGAGCAGTACTTC
CASSQDQGYEQYF
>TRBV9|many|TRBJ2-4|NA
TGTGCCAGCAGCGTAGGGACTAACCCAAAAAACATTCAGTACTTC
CASSVGTNPKNIQYF
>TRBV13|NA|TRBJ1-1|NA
TGTGCCAGCAGCCCTAGCGGGACCCTAAGAGCGAACACTGAAGCTTTCTTT
CASSPSGTLRANTEAFF
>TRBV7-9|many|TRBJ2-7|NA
TGTGCCAGCAGCGGGACGGAGTGGGAGCAGTACTTC
CASSGTEWEQYF
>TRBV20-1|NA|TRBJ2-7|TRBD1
TGCAGTGCTCCTTTGTGGGGACAGGGGACCGAGCAGTACTTC
CSAPLWGQGTEQYF
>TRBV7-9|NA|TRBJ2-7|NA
TGTGCCAGCAGCTTAGCAGGGGGGACAGACCCCTCCTACGAGCAGTACTTC
CASSLAGGTDPSYEQYF
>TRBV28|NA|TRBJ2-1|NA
TGTGCCAGCACCCGGGGGCTTAGCTCCTACAATGAGCAGTTCTTC
CASTRGLSSYNEQFF
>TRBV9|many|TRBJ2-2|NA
TGTGCCAGCAGCGGAGTGGACTATAGCGGAGGCCGGAACACCGGGGAGCTGTTTTTT
CASSGVDYSGGRNTGELFF
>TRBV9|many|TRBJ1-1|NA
TGTGCCAGCAGCGTAGATCCGGGGGCGAGGAACACTGAAGCTTTCTTT
CASSVDPGARNTEAFF
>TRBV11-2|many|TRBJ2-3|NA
TGTGCCAGCAGCTTATGGAGGGACGGACGCACAGATACGCAGTATTTT
CASSLWRDGRTDTQYF
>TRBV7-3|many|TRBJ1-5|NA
TGTGCCAGCAGCTTGGGAGTAAATCAGCCCCAGCATTTT
CASSLGVNQPQHF
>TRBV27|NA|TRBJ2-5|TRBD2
TGTGCCAGCAGTTATCAGGGTAGCGGGAGGCAGACCCGGTACTTC
CASSYQGSGRQTRYF
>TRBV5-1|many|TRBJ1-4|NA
TGCGCCAGCAGCTTGGAGTTTTACGGAAATGAAAAACTGTTTTTT
CASSLEFYGNEKLFF
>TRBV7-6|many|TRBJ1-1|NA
TGTGCCAGCAGCGAAGGCCCGAGCACTGAAGCTTTCTTT
CASSEGPSTEAFF
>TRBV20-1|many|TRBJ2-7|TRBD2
TGCAGTGCTAGAGAGGGACTAGCGGACTACGAGCAGTACTTC
CSAREGLADYEQYF
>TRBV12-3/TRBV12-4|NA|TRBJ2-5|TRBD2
TGTGCCAGCAGTTCCCCGGGACTAGCGGGAGGAGAGACCCAGTGCTTC
CASSSPGLAGGETQCF
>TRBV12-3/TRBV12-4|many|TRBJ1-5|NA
TGTGCCAGCAGTCTCACAGGGAACAGCAATCAGCCCCAGCATTTT
CASSLTGNSNQPQHF
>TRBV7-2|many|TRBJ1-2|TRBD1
TGTGCCAGCAGCTTAGCTTTGGGACAGGGAATTGGTGGCTACACCTTC
CASSLALGQGIGGYTF
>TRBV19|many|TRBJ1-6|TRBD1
TGTGCCAGTAAAATGGCGGGACAGGGGAATTCACCCCTCCACTTT
CASKMAGQGNSPLHF
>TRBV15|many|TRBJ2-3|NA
TGTGCCACCAGCAGAGGGGCGGGGTTTGACACAGATACGCAGTATTTT
CATSRGAGFDTDTQYF
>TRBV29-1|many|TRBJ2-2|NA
TGCAGCGTTGAAGCCCGAGGGCTGAACACCGGGGAGCTGTTTTTT
CSVEARGLNTGELFF
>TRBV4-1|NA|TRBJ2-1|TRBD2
TGCGCCAGCAGCCTCGGGACTAGCGGGGGCCCCTACAATGAGCAGTTCTTC
CASSLGTSGGPYNEQFF
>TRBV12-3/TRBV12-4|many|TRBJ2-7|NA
TGTGCCAGCAGTTTCCGGACCTACGAGCAGTACTTC
CASSFRTYEQYF
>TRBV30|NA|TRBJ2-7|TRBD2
TGTGCCTGGAGCGTAGGGTGGGGGGGGGAGCAGTACTTC
CAWSVGWGGEQYF
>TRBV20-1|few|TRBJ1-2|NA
TGCAGGGGTGGGGGCGGGACCTATGGCTACACCTTC
CRGGGGTYGYTF
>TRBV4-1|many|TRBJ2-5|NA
TGCGCCAGCAGCCAGGTCTCCTACCAAGAGACCCAGTACTTC
CASSQVSYQETQYF
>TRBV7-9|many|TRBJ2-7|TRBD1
TGTGCCAGCAGCCCATGGGACAGGGGCAACGAGCAGTACTTC
CASSPWDRGNEQYF
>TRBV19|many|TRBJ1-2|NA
TGTGCCAGTATGGTAGGTCCCTTCGGCTACACCTTC
CASMVGPFGYTF
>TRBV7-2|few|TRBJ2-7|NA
TGTGCCAGCACCTTCGCTCCAGGCTACGAGCAGTACTTC
CASTFAPGYEQYF
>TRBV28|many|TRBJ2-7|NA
TGTGCCAGCTGTGCTCCAAGCTCCTACGAGCAGTACTTC
CASCAPSSYEQYF
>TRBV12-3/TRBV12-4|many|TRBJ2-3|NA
TGTGCCAGCAGTTTTTTTTTGGGGTTAGCGGCACCCTCAACAGATACGCAGTATTTT
CASSFFLGLAAPSTDTQYF
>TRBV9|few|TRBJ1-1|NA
TGTGCCAGCAGCCCCGCTCTAGGGTCGGGCACTGAAGCTTTCTTT
CASSPALGSGTEAFF
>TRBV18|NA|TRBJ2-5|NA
TGTGCCAGCTCACCACCCCAGATGGAGCCCCAGTACTTC
CASSPPQMEPQYF
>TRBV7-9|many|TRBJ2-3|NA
TGTGCCAGCAGCGGTTGGGGCAGGGGGGAGGATACGCAGTATTTT
CASSGWGRGEDTQYF
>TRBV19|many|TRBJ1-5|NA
TGTGCCAGCTCCGAGACCGGTAATAGCAATCAGCCCCAGCATTTT
CASSETGNSNQPQHF
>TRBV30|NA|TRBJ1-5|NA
TGTGCCTGGAGTACGGATAGCAATCAGCCCCAGCATTTT
CAWSTDSNQPQHF
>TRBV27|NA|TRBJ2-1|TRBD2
TGTGCCAGCAGTTTAATCGCGGGGGGGCTGTTTAATGAGCAGTTCTTC
CASSLIAGGLFNEQFF
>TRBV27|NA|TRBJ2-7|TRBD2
TGTGCCAGCAGTTTATCTAGCGGGAGAAACGAAGAGTACTTC
CASSLSSGRNEEYF
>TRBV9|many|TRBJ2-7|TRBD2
TGTGCCAGCAGCATTAGCGGGGGGGCCGGCGAGCAGTACTTC
CASSISGGAGEQYF
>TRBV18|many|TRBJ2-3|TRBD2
TGTGCCAGCTCACTCACACGAGCGGGGGCAACAGATACGCAGTATTTT
CASSLTRAGATDTQYF